One sample yielded the 32 T cell receptor beta chains listed below, sequenced in a study of blood T cell repertoires in COVID-19. Repertoires were generated with immunoSEQ multiplex PCR, while TCRdb's copy carries only in-frame clones and drops some. The sample records roughly 150,000 clones, approximately 80% being singletons. The sequencing input was peripheral blood. The receptor source for this set is a woman aged 45-59 years in a cohort sampled during active or convalescent COVID-19.

V usage is TRBV7-2 and J usage is TRBJ2-7; 8 bases are shared with TRBD2. J was trimmed by 2 bases and V by 5 bases; bases with no gene match: 8. The CDR3 extends over 15 amino acids. Germline V gene sequence: CDR1 SGHTA, CDR2 FQGNSA. In DNA form, the CDR3 reads TGTGCCAGCAGCCTAGGCGGGGGGTCCCCCTACGAGCAGTACTTC. It encodes CASSLGGGSPYEQYF.

The chain joins TRBV3-1 (or the pseudogene TRBV3-2) to TRBJ1-2, with D hard to call. Trimming took 1 base from V and 7 from J, leaving 7 bases between them. The germline gives CDR1 LGHDT, CDR2 YNNKEL (reference sequence). The CDR3 is 12 amino acids. CDR3 protein: CASSQGNGGYTF. As DNA, the CDR3 is TGTGCCAGCAGCCAAGGAAACGGTGGCTACACCTTC.

The rearrangement links TRBV5-5 to TRBJ1-5; D call uncertain. The germline gives CDR1 SGHKS, CDR2 YYEKEE (reference sequence). Deletions cut 0 bases from V and 0 bases from J, with 4 bases between. This CDR3 region has 14 residues. The CDR3 DNA follows: TGTGCCAGCAGCTTGGGCTATAGCAATCAGCCCCAGCATTTT. Translated, it gives CASSLGYSNQPQHF.

The gene calls are TRBV5-1 and TRBJ2-2; D gene ambiguous. Looked up from germline, CDR1 is SGHRS and CDR2 is YFSETQ. Trimming took 0 bases from V and 8 from J, leaving 5 bases between them. This CDR3 has 12 residues. This CDR3 reads CASSLERGELFF. CDR3 nucleotide sequence: TGCGCCAGCAGCTTGGAGAGGGGGGAGCTGTTTTTT.

The J gene is TRBJ2-3, the V gene TRBV7-8; 7 bases agree with TRBD1. Trimming took 7 bases from V and 4 from J; bases not matched to a gene: 11. CDR1 is SGHVS, CDR2 FQNEAQ, per germline. The CDR3 sequence is 15 residues long. Here the CDR3 DNA reads TGTGCCAGCAACCGTTTAAACAGGGGATCAGATACGCAGTATTTT. Translating gives CASNRLNRGSDTQYF.

The chain employs TRBV30 and TRBJ2-5, with 9 nucleotides matching TRBD1. The J segment lost 3 bases and the V segment lost 1 base, leaving 9 bases of the junction unmatched. The CDR3 is 16 residues long. Per germline, CDR1 GTSNPN and CDR2 SVGIG (reference sequence). The CDR3 loop reads CAWSAGQGIGEETQYF. In nucleotides, the CDR3 is TGTGCCTGGAGTGCGGGACAGGGAATAGGGGAAGAGACCCAGTACTTC.

The chain uses TRBV6-5 and TRBJ2-1; TRBD2 agrees at 12 bases. The V segment lost 6 bases and the J segment 6 bases; nucleotides outside the gene matches: 6. The CDR3 length is 15 residues. The germline CDR1 and CDR2 sequences are MNHEY and SVGAGI. DNA for the CDR3: TGTGCCAGCAGACCTCTAGCGGGGGGGCCCAATGAGCAGTTCTTC. Its protein product is CASRPLAGGPNEQFF.

The V and J genes are TRBV30 and TRBJ2-7, with D perhaps TRBD1 (5 bases). CDR1 GTSNPN and CDR2 SVGIG come from the germline V gene (reference sequence). The CDR3 runs to 13 residues. Trimming shortened V by 2 bases and J by 1 base, and 9 bases separated the two germline ends. CDR3 sequence reads: CAWSLYRSYEQYF. Written as DNA, the CDR3 is TGTGCCTGGAGTCTTTACAGGTCCTACGAGCAGTACTTC.

This chain connects TRBV19 to TRBJ1-1; 8 nucleotides match TRBD1. V dropped 7 bases and J dropped 5; count of bases not matched to a gene: 12. The length of the CDR3 is 15 residues. Germline V lookup: CDR1 LNHDA, CDR2 SQIVND (reference sequence). In DNA form, the CDR3 reads TGTGCCAGTACTTGGGCAGGGGGCCTGAGGACTGAAGCTTTCTTT. Its translation: CASTWAGGLRTEAFF.

This chain joins TRBV6-5 and TRBJ1-5; 7 nucleotides agree with TRBD1. V shed 5 bases, J shed 4 bases, and the junction held 5 bases outside the gene matches. CDR3 length equals 14 residues. Looked up from germline, CDR1 is MNHEY and CDR2 is SVGAGI. Here the CDR3 reads CASSQRQGNQPQHF. Written as DNA, the CDR3 is TGTGCCAGCAGTCAACGACAGGGTAATCAGCCCCAGCATTTT.

This clone was observed once. This sequence joins TRBV18 and TRBJ2-1; 7 bases are shared with TRBD1. V was clipped by 3 bases and J by 4 bases; unmatched bases: 9. This CDR3 contains 16 residues. The germline gives CDR1 KGHSH, CDR2 LQKENI. The CDR3 DNA reads TGTGCCAGCTCACCTAAAGGGGGCGAGGGTTACAATGAGCAGTTCTTC. This translates into CASSPKGGEGYNEQFF.

This clone was found once. This CDR3 reads CASSSGTNTPDTQYF. The CDR3 DNA reads as TGCGCCAGCAGCTCCGGGACTAACACACCAGATACGCAGTATTTT. The chain couples TRBV5-1 to TRBJ2-3, with 7 bases lining up with TRBD2. This CDR3 contains 15 residues. V lost 3 bases, J lost 4 bases, and 8 bases stayed unmatched. The germline gives CDR1 SGHRS, CDR2 YFSETQ.

The rearrangement joins TRBV21-1 to TRBJ2-1; no check of the table's D call, TRBD1, against the DNA was made. TRBV21-1 is recorded as a pseudogene. CDR3 size: 12 residues. Here the CDR3 reads CASSEDSNEQFF. CDR3 DNA: TGTGCCAGCAGCGAGGACAGCAATGAGCAGTTCTTC.

V and J are TRBV5-5 and TRBJ1-1; D ambiguous. V was cut by 2 bases and J by 5 bases, with 13 bases left in between. The CDR3 consists of 14 residues. Looked up from germline, CDR1 is SGHKS and CDR2 is YYEKEE (reference sequence). CDR3 nucleotide sequence: TGTGCCAGCAGCTTAGTACCGGGTGTGACTGAAGCTTTCTTT. It codes for CASSLVPGVTEAFF.

The V gene is TRBV13, the J gene TRBJ2-2, with TRBD1 identical over 10 bases. The ends lost 5 bases at V and 5 bases at J; junction bases unmatched: 8. Germline-derived CDR1 and CDR2 are PRHDT and FYEKMQ (reference sequence). CDR3 length equals 16 residues. The CDR3 DNA is TGTGCCAGCAGCGTCTACGGGACAGGGGCGACCGGGGAGCTGTTTTTT. Its translation: CASSVYGTGATGELFF.

The chain employs TRBV10-3 and TRBJ2-3; 7 positions match TRBD1. The CDR3 length is 17 residues. From germline, CDR1 is ENHRY and CDR2 SYGVKD. Trimming cost V 7 bases and J 2 bases; bases outside gene matches: 15. The CDR3 region has the DNA TGTGCCATCAATGCCGTAAGGGGGCAAACCTCCACAGATACGCAGTATTTT. This encodes CAINAVRGQTSTDTQYF.

This clone was observed once. The rearrangement joins TRBV18 to TRBJ2-5; TRBD2 matches at 11 bases. CDR1 KGHSH and CDR2 LQKENI come from the germline V gene. After removal of 0 bases from V and 0 bases from J, the junction contained 0 bases not matched to a gene. The CDR3 extends over 16 amino acids. The CDR3 is CASSPPTSGDQETQYF. The CDR3 bases are TGTGCCAGCTCACCACCGACTAGCGGGGACCAAGAGACCCAGTACTTC.

This chain uses TRBV19 with TRBJ2-6; TRBD1 matches 10 bases. Trimming at V came to 0 bases and at J to 4 bases, leaving 15 bases not matched to a gene. CDR3 length equals 21 residues. Germline CDR1 and CDR2: LNHDA and SQIVND (reference sequence). CDR3 sequence (DNA): TGTGCCAGTAGTATAGAACTACCGGGACAGGGGACGCTTTCCGGGGCCAACGTCCTGACTTTC. This gives the protein CASSIELPGQGTLSGANVLTF.

This clone was counted once. The rearrangement links TRBV5-1 to TRBJ2-2, with TRBD1 identical over 8 bases. The CDR3 has 15 residues. In germline, CDR1 is SGHRS, CDR2 YFSETQ. With V trimmed by 3 bases and J by 6 bases, 7 bases remained unmatched. The CDR3 spells CASSSKTGAAGELFF. CDR3 nucleotide sequence: TGCGCCAGCAGCTCGAAGACAGGGGCGGCCGGGGAGCTGTTTTTT.

In DNA form, the CDR3 reads TGTGCCAGCAGCTTTGGGACAGGTGGATCCAGTCAGCCCCAGCATTTT. It codes for CASSFGTGGSSQPQHF. The rearrangement links TRBV7-8 to TRBJ1-5; the match to TRBD1 covers 8 bases. V was pared by 3 bases and J by 6 bases, with 10 bases of the junction left unmatched. The CDR3 length is 16 residues. The germline gives CDR1 SGHVS, CDR2 FQNEAQ.

This chain joins TRBV10-1 and TRBJ1-1; 7 bases map to TRBD1. J was trimmed by 1 base and V by 11 bases; bases with no gene match: 10. This CDR3 region has 14 residues. Germline V gene sequence: CDR1 WNHNN, CDR2 SYGVQD (reference sequence). The CDR3 DNA reads TGCGCCCGACCCGGGGGACAGAAGAACACTGAAGCTTTCTTT. This encodes CARPGGQKNTEAFF.

This chain uses TRBV2 with TRBJ2-2; D is uncertain. Germline loops: CDR1 SNHLY, CDR2 FYNNEI. The CDR3 runs 13 residues. V gave up 8 bases and J gave up 7 bases, with 14 bases separating them. The CDR3 DNA is TGTGCCAGCTCAGGTGACCTCGGCGGGGAGCTGTTTTTT. It yields the protein CASSGDLGGELFF.

The chain uses TRBV19 and TRBJ2-3; no definite D call. CDR3 length: 11 residues. Germline assignment: CDR1 LNHDA and CDR2 SQIVND (reference sequence). The V end was cut by 7 bases, the J end by 5 bases, with 7 bases between. The CDR3: CASISGDTQYF. The CDR3 nucleotides read TGTGCCAGTATTTCGGGAGATACGCAGTATTTT.

The rearrangement links TRBV2 to TRBJ1-2; TRBD1 matches at 7 bases. The ends lost 7 bases at V and 4 bases at J; junction bases unmatched: 9. CDR1 and CDR2 from the germline V gene are SNHLY and FYNNEI. CDR3 length: 14 residues. The CDR3 DNA is TGTGCCAGCACCACCTTACAGGGGACCTATGGCTACACCTTC. Translation gives CASTTLQGTYGYTF.

V usage is TRBV19 and J usage is TRBJ1-5; 9 bases map to TRBD1. Germline-derived CDR1 and CDR2 are LNHDA and SQIVND (reference sequence). This CDR3 region has 14 residues. J gave up 7 bases and V 4 bases, and 5 bases lay outside the gene matches. The CDR3 protein is CASSNRGLGQPQHF. The CDR3 DNA follows: TGTGCCAGTAGTAACAGGGGGCTAGGACAGCCCCAGCATTTT.

Only one count was recorded for this clone. The chain links TRBV6-4 to TRBJ1-6; D uncertain. Germline CDR1 and CDR2: MRHNA and SNTAGT. CDR3 length equals 14 residues. V lost 3 bases, J lost 7 bases, and 10 bases lay in between. The CDR3 region has the DNA TGTGCCAGCAGTGAGCACAGAGAGAATTCACCCCTCCACTTT. Residues: CASSEHRENSPLHF.

The chain is built from TRBV5-1 and TRBJ1-5; D unclear. The CDR3 extends over 15 amino acids. V was pared by 4 bases and J by 4 bases, with 15 bases between. Per germline, CDR1 SGHRS and CDR2 YFSETQ. CDR3 nucleotides: TGCGCCAGCAGCCGAGACGGAGGCCCTAATCAGCCCCAGCATTTT. This gives the protein CASSRDGGPNQPQHF.

This chain uses TRBV19 with TRBJ2-5; D perhaps matches TRBD1 (7 bases). CDR3 size: 17 residues. Germline V gene lookup returns CDR1 LNHDA and CDR2 SQIVND (reference sequence). Trimming shortened V by 4 bases and J by 1 base, and 19 bases separated the two germline ends. This CDR3 is CASSNPTEGARQETQYF. The DNA for the CDR3 is TGTGCCAGTAGTAACCCCACGGAGGGGGCCCGCCAAGAGACCCAGTACTTC.

The V call is TRBV3-1 (or the pseudogene TRBV3-2), the J call TRBJ2-2; 8 bases map to TRBD2. In germline, CDR1 is LGHDT, CDR2 YNNKEL (reference sequence). The V gene end was trimmed by 5 bases and the J gene end by 7 bases; junction bases not matched to a gene: 6. The CDR3 has 14 residues. The CDR3, as DNA: TGTGCCAGCAGCGCCCGGGGGGGCCGCGGGGAGCTGTTTTTT. Translating it yields CASSARGGRGELFF.

The chain recombines TRBV9 with TRBJ1-2, with D unclear. The CDR3 length is 15 residues. Trimming cost V 3 bases and J 0 bases, with 12 bases left between them. CDR1 and CDR2 (germline): SGDLS, YYNGEE. For the CDR3, the DNA is TGTGCCAGCAGCGGAGGCGGGAAGGCTAACTATGGCTACACCTTC. Encoded protein: CASSGGGKANYGYTF.

There are a few counts of this clone. The chain is built from TRBV18 and TRBJ2-2; 8 nucleotides align to TRBD2. Trimming at V came to 4 bases and at J to 0 bases, leaving 1 base not matched to a gene. The CDR3 runs 15 residues. The germline CDR1 and CDR2 sequences are KGHSH and LQKENI. CDR3 DNA sequence: TGTGCCAGCTCACGCGGGGGGACGAACACCGGGGAGCTGTTTTTT. Translated, it gives CASSRGGTNTGELFF.

V is TRBV10-2 and J is TRBJ1-4; TRBD1 matches at 9 bases. This CDR3 is 16 amino acids long. V lost 2 bases to trimming and J lost 10 bases; unmatched junction nucleotides: 11. Germline V CDR1 and CDR2: WSHSY, SAAADI. The CDR3 nucleotides are TGCGCCAGCAGTGAGAGGTTCCGGGACAGGGAGGGAAAACTGTTTTTT. It encodes CASSERFRDREGKLFF.